This T cell receptor beta chain was captured by sequencing in a study of identical twins. This clonotype was detected only once. Germline-derived CDR1 and CDR2 are MGHRA and YSYEKL. The CDR3 runs 17 residues. The ends lost 0 bases at V and 4 bases at J; junction bases unmatched: 8. Template switching added a universal primer binding site, and final cDNA carried unique molecular identifiers. One entry per CDR3 protein results from TCRdb running MiXCR on the 5' RACE reads. The profile shows 250,000 or so distinct CDR3 sequences, roughly 8.7% of them singletons. The sample was also linked to a second study, of yellow fever vaccine responses in identical twins.

The rearrangement joins TRBV4-1 to TRBJ1-3; 8 nucleotides agree with TRBD1. This clonotype originated in a woman between 18 and 30 years old in good health. Input material: CD8+ T cells sorted from blood. The CDR3 spells CASSQEFQGAWGNTIYF. The CDR3 DNA reads TGCGCCAGCAGCCAAGAATTTCAGGGGGCGTGGGGAAACACCATATATTTT.